This is a list of T cell receptor beta chains from one sample in a study of cytomegalovirus exposure and HLA in healthy donors. The data were produced by immunoSEQ multiplex PCR, yet TCRdb's version contains in-frame clones alone and is incomplete. In the table there are about 140,000 clones, 70% to 85% of which are singletons. Input material: PBMCs. The origin of the receptors is a man between 25 and 39 years old in good health and CMV-seropositive. CDR3s include the opening cysteine and the closing phenylalanine or tryptophan. D genes are given only for firm matches. Size values are once, few and many counts, or a class for expanded clones, and some rows have none.

V gene	clone size	J gene	D gene	CDR3 DNA	CDR3 protein
TRBV12-1	NA	TRBJ1-5	NA	TGTGCCAGCGGCTCAGACAGAGCAACAAATCAGCCCCAGCATTTT	CASGSDRATNQPQHF
TRBV2	NA	TRBJ2-5	NA	TGTGCCAGCACCAAATCGACAGGGAGGGAGACCCAGTACTTC	CASTKSTGRETQYF
TRBV6-1	NA	TRBJ2-7	TRBD2	TGTGCCAGCAAGACCAACTTTGGACTAGAGGAGGAGTACTTC	CASKTNFGLEEEYF
TRBV19	once	TRBJ2-1	TRBD2	TGTGCCAGTAGTATAGTCACTAGCGGGACGGGTGAGCAGTTCTTC	CASSIVTSGTGEQFF
TRBV29-1	NA	TRBJ2-7	NA	TGCAGCGTTGCCCCCTCTCTTGGGCGCAGCTCCTACGAGCAGTACTTC	CSVAPSLGRSSYEQYF
TRBV2	NA	TRBJ2-2	TRBD2	TGTGCCAGCAGTGTATTTAGCGGGACCGGGGAGCTGTTTTTT	CASSVFSGTGELFF
TRBV2	many	TRBJ2-1	TRBD2	TGTGCCAGCAGGGCGGGACTAGGAACTGGGAGGCAGTTCTTC	CASRAGLGTGRQFF
TRBV7-9	NA	TRBJ1-1	TRBD1	TGTGCCAGCAGCGCAGGGGGCGAGGTGAACACTGAAGCTTTCTTT	CASSAGGEVNTEAFF
TRBV28	NA	TRBJ2-1	NA	TGTGCCAGCAGTTCCCTCGGTGGGCAGGGCTACAATGAGCAGTTCTTC	CASSSLGGQGYNEQFF
TRBV11-3	NA	TRBJ1-3	NA	TGTGCCAGCAGCCCCCGGGACTCCTCTGGAAACACCATATATTTT	CASSPRDSSGNTIYF
TRBV6-5	NA	TRBJ2-7	TRBD1	TGTGCCAGCAGCCTGACAGGGGCCGAGCAGTACTTC	CASSLTGAEQYF
TRBV4-1	NA	TRBJ1-5	TRBD1	TGCGCCAGCAGCCAAGGGGTTCGGACAGGGGATCAGCCCCAGCATTTT	CASSQGVRTGDQPQHF
TRBV27	NA	TRBJ2-3	TRBD2	TGTGCCAGCAGTTTTCTAGCGGGAGTAGGAATTGGGGGCACAGATACGCGGTATTTT	CASSFLAGVGIGGTDTRYF
TRBV7-6	NA	TRBJ2-7	TRBD2	TGTGCCAGCAGCTTAGCGGAAGGCGGGAGCTCCTACGAGCAGTACTTC	CASSLAEGGSSYEQYF
TRBV19	NA	TRBJ2-7	NA	TGTGCCAGTAGTATAACTGGGGGGGGGCCAGCCTACGAGCAGTACTTC	CASSITGGGPAYEQYF
TRBV2	NA	TRBJ1-1	NA	TGTGCCAGCAGTGAATATACGGGGGGACGGACTGAAGCTTTCTTT	CASSEYTGGRTEAFF
TRBV7-9	NA	TRBJ1-4	TRBD1	TGTGCCAGCAGCTCGGCTGACAGGGAAAATGAAAAACTGTTTTTT	CASSSADRENEKLFF
TRBV28	NA	TRBJ2-5	TRBD2	TGTGCCAGCACCCCGCTAGCGGGGGAGACCCAGTACTTC	CASTPLAGETQYF
TRBV9	NA	TRBJ1-1	NA	TGTGCCAGCAGCGCCACAGGGTTGGGGAGGAACACTGAAGCTTTCTTT	CASSATGLGRNTEAFF